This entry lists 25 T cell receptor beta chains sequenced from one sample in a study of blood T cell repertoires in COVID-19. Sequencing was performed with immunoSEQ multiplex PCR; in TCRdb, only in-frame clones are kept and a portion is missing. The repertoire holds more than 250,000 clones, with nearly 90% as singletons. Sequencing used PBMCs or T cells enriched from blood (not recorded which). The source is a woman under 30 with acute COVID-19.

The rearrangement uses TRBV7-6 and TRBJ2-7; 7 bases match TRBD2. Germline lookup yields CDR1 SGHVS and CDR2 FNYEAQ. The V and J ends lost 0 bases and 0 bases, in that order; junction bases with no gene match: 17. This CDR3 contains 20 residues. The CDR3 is CASSLAKNLMGGDYSYEQYF. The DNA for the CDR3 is TGTGCCAGCAGCTTAGCGAAGAACCTCATGGGCGGGGACTACTCCTACGAGCAGTACTTC.

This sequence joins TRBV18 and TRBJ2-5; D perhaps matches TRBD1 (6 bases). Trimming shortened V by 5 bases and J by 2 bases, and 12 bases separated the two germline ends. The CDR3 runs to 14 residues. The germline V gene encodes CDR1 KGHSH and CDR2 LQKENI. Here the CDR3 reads CASSAGQKQETQYF. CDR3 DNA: TGTGCCAGCTCAGCAGGACAGAAACAAGAGACCCAGTACTTC.

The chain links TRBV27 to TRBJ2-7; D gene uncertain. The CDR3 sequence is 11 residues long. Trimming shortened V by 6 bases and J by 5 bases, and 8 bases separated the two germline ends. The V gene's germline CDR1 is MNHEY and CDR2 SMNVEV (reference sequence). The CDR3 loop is CASRSKNEQYF. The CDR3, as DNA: TGTGCCAGCAGATCAAAAAACGAGCAGTACTTC.

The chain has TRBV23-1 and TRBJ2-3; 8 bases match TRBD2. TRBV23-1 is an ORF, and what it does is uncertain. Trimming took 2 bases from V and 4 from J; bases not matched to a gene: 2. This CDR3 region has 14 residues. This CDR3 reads CASSQKREPDTQYF. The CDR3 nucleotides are TGCGCCAGCAGTCAAAAGCGGGAGCCAGATACGCAGTATTTT.

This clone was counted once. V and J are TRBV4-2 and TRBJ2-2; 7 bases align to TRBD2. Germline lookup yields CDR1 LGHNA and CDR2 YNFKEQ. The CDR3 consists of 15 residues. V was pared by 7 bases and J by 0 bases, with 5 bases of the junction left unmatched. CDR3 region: CASKGLQTNTGELFF. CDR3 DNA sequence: TGTGCCAGCAAGGGACTACAGACGAACACCGGGGAGCTGTTTTTT.

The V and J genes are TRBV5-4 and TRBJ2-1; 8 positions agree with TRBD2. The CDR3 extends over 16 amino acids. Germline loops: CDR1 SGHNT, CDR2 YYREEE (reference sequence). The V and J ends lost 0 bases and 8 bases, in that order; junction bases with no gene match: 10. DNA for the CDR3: TGTGCCAGCAGCTTGGCTACTGGGACTAGTGGAGATGAGCAGTTCTTC. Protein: CASSLATGTSGDEQFF.

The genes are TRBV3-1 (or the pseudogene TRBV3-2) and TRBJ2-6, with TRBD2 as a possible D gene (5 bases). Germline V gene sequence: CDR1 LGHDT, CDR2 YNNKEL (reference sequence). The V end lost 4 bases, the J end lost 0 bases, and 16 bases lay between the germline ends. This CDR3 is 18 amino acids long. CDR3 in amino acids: CASSPLQRLHSGANVLTF. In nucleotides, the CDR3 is TGTGCCAGCAGCCCACTTCAGCGGTTACACTCTGGGGCCAACGTCCTGACTTTC.

The CDR3 DNA reads TGTGCCAGCAGCCAGGGACTAGCGATATACGAGCAGTACTTC. Its translation is CASSQGLAIYEQYF. The chain has TRBV7-2 and TRBJ2-7; 10 positions agree with TRBD2. The CDR3 extends over 14 amino acids. Trimming cost V 5 bases and J 4 bases; bases outside gene matches: 5. The germline V gene encodes CDR1 SGHTA and CDR2 FQGNSA.

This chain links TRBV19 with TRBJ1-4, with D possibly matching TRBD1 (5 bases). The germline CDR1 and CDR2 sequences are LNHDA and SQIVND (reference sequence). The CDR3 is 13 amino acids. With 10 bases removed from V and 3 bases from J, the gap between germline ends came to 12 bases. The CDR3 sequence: CATSTGANEKLFF. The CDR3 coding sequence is TGTGCCACTTCAACAGGAGCTAATGAAAAACTGTTTTTT.

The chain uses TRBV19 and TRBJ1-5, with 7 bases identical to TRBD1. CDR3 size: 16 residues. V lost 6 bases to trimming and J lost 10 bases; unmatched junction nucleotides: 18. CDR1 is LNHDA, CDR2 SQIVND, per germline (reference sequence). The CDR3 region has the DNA TGTGCCAGTAGCCGCCCCCGGACAGGCTTGGATGGCCCCCAGCATTTT. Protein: CASSRPRTGLDGPQHF.

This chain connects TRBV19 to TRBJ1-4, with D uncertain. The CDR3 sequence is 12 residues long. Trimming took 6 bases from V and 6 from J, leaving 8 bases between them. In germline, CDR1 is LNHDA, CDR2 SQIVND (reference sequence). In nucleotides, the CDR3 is TGTGCCAGTAGGCGGCCTTATGAAAAACTGTTTTTT. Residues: CASRRPYEKLFF.

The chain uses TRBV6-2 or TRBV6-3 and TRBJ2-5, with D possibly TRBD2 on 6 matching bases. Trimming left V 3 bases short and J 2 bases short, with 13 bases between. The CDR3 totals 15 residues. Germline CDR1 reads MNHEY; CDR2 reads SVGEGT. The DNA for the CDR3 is TGTGCCAGCAGTTATGGATGGGCGGGACAAGAGACCCAGTACTTC. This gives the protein CASSYGWAGQETQYF.

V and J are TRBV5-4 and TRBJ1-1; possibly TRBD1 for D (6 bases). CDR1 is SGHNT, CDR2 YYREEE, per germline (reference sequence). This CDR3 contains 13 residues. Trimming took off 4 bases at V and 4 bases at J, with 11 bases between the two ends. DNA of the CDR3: TGTGCCAGCAGCGTAACAGGGAGCACTGAAGCTTTCTTT. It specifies CASSVTGSTEAFF.

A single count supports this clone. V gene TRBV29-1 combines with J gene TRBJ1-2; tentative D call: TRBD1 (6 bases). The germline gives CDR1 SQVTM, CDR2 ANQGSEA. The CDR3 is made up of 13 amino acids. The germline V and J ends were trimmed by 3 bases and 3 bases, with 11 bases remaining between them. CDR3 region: CSVDDRSDYGYTF. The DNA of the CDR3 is TGCAGCGTTGATGACAGGTCGGACTATGGCTACACCTTC.

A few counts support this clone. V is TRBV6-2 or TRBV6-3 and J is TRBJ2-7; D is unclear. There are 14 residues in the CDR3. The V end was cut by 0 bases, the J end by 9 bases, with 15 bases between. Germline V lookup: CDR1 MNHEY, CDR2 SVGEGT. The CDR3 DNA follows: TGTGCCAGCAGTTACTCGTGGTCCCCTTACTGGCAGTACTTC. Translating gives CASSYSWSPYWQYF.

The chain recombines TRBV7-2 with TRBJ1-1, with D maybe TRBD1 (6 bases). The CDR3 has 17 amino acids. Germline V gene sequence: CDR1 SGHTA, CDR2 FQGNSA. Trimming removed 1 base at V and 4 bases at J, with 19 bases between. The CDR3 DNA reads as TGTGCCAGCAGCTTAGTAATTGGTTCCAGGGGTGGCACTGAAGCTTTCTTT. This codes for CASSLVIGSRGGTEAFF.

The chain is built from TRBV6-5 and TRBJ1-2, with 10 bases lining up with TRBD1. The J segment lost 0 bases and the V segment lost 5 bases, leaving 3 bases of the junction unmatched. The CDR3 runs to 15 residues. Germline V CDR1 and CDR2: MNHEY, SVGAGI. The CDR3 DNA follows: TGTGCCAGCAGTAAGGGACAGGGGACTAACTATGGCTACACCTTC. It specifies CASSKGQGTNYGYTF.

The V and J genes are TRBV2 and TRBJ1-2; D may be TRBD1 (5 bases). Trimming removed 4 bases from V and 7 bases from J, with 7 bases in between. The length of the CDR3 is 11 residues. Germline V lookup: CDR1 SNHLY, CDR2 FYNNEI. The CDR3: CASSGTTGYTF. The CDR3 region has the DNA TGTGCCAGCAGTGGGACAACTGGCTACACCTTC.

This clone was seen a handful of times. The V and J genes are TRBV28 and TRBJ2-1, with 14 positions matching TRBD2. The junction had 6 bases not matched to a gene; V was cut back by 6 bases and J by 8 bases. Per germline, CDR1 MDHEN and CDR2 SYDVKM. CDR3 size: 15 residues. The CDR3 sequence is CASRRTSGRMDEQFF. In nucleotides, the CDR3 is TGTGCCAGCAGGAGGACTAGCGGGAGGATGGATGAGCAGTTCTTC. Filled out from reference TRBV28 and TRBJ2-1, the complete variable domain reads DVKVTQSSRYLVKRTGEKVFLECVQDMDHENMFWYRQDPGLGLRLIYFSYDVKMKEKGDIPEGYSVSREKKERFSLILESASTNQTSMYLCASRRTSGRMDEQFFGPGTRLTVL.

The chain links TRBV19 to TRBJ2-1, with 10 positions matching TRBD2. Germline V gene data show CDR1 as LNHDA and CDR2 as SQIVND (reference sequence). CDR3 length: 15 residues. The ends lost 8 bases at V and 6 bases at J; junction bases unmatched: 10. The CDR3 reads CASCPGTSVGNEQFF. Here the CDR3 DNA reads TGTGCCAGTTGTCCAGGGACTAGCGTGGGCAATGAGCAGTTCTTC.

CDR3 sequence: CASSLPFSYEQYF. Written as DNA, the CDR3 is TGTGCCAGCAGCCTTCCTTTCTCCTACGAGCAGTACTTC. The chain links TRBV14 to TRBJ2-7; D unclear. The CDR3 has 13 residues. Trimming removed 4 bases from V and 0 bases from J, with 7 bases in between. Germline lookup yields CDR1 SGHDN and CDR2 FVKESK.

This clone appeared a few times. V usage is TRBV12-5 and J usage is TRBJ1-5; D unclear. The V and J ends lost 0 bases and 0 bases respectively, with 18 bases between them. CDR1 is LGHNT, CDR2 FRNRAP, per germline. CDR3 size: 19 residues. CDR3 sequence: CASGLVNDGETYSNQPQHF. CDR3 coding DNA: TGTGCTAGTGGTTTGGTAAACGACGGGGAAACCTATAGCAATCAGCCCCAGCATTTT.

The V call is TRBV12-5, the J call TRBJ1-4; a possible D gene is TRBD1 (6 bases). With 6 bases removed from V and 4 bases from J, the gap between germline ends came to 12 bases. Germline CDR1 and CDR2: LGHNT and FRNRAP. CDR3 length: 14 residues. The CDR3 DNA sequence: TGTGCTAGTGGATCGGGACACATTAATGAAAAACTGTTTTTT. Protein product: CASGSGHINEKLFF.

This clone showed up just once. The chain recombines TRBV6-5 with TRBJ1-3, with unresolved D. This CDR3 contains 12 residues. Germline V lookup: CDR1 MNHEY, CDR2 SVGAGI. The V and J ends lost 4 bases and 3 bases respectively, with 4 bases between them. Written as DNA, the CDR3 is TGTGCCAGCAGTTCCGGTGGAAACACCATATATTTT. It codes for CASSSGGNTIYF.

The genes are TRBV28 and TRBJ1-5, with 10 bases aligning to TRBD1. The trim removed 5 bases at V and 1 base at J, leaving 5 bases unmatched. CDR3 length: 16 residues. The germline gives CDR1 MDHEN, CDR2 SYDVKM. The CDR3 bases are TGTGCCAGCAGTCCGCAGACAGGGGGCAGCAATCAGCCCCAGCATTTT. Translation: CASSPQTGGSNQPQHF. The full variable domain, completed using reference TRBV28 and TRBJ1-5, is DVKVTQSSRYLVKRTGEKVFLECVQDMDHENMFWYRQDPGLGLRLIYFSYDVKMKEKGDIPEGYSVSREKKERFSLILESASTNQTSMYLCASSPQTGGSNQPQHFGDGTRLSIL.